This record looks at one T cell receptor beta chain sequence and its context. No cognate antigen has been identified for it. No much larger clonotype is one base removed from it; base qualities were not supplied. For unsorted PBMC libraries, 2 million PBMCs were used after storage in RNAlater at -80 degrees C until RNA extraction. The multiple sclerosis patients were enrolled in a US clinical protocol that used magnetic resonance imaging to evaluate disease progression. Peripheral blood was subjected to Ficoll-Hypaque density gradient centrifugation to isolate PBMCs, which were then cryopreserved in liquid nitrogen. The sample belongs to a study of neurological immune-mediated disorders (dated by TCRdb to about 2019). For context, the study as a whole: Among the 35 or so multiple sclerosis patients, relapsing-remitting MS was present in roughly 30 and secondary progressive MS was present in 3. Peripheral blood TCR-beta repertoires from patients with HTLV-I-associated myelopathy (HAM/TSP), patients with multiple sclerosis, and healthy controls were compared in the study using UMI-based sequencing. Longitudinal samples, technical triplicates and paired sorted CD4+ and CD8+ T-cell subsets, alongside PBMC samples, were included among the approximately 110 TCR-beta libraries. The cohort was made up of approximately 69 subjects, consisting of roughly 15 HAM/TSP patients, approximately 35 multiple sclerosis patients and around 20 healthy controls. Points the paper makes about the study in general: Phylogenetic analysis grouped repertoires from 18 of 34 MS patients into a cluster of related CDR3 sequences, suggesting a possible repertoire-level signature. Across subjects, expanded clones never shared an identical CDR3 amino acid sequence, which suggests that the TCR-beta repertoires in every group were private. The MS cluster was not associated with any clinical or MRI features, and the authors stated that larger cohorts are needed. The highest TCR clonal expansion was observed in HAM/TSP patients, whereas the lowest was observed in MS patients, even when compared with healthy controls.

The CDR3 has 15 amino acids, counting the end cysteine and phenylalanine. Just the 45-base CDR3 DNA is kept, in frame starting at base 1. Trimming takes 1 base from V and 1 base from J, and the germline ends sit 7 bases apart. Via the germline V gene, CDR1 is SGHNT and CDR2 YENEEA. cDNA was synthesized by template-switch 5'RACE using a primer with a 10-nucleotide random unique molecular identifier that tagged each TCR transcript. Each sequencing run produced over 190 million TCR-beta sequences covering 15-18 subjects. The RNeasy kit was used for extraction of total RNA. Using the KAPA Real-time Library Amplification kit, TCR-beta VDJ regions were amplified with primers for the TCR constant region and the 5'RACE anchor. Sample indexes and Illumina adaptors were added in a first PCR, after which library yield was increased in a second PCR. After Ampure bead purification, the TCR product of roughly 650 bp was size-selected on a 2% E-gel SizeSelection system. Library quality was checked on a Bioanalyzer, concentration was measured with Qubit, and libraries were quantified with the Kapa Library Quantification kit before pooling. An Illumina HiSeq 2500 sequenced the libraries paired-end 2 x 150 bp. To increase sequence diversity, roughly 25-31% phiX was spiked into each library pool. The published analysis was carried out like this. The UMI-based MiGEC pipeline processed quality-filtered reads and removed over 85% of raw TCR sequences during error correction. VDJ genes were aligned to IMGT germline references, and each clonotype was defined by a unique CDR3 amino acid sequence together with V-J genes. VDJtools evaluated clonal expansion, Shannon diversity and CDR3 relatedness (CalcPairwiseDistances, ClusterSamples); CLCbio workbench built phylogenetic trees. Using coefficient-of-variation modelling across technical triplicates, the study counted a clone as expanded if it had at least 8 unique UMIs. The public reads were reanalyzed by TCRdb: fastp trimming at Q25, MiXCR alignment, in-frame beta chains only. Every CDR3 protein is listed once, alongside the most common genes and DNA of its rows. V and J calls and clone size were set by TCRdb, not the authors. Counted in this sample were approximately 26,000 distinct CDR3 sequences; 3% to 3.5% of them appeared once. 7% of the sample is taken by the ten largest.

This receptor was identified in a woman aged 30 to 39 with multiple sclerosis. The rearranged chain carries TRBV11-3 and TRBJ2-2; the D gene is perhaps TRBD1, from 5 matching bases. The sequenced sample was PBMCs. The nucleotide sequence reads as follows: TGTGCCAGCAGCTTAGGGCAGGGGAACACCGGGGAGCTGTTTTTT. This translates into CASSLGQGNTGELFF.